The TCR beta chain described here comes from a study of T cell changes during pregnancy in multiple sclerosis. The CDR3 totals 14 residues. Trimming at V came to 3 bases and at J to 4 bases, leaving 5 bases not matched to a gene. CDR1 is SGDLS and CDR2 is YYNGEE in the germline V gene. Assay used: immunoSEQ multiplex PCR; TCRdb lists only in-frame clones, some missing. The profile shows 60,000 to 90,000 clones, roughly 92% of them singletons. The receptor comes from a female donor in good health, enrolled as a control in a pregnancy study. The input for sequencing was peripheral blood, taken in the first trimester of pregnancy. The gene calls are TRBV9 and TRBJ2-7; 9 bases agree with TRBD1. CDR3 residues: CASSEGTGRYEQYF. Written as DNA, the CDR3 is TGTGCCAGCAGCGAAGGGACAGGGAGGTACGAGCAGTACTTC.